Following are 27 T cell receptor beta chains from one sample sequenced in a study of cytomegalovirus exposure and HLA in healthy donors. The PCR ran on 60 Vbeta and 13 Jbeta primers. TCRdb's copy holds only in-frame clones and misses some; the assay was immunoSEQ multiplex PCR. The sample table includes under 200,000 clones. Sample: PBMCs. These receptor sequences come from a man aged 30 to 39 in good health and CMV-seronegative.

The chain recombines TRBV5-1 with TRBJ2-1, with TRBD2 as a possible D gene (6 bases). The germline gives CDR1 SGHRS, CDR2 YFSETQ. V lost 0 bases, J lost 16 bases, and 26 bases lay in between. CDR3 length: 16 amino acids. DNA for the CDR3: TGCGCCAGCAGCTTGGATGCCGGGACTGGAATAGTTACGTCATTCTTC. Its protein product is CASSLDAGTGIVTSFF.

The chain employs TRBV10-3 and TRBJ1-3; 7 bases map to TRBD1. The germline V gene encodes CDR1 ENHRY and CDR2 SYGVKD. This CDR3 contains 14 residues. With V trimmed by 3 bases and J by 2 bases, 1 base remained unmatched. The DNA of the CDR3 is TGTGCCATCAGTGATACAGGGGCTGGAAACACCATATATTTT. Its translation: CAISDTGAGNTIYF.

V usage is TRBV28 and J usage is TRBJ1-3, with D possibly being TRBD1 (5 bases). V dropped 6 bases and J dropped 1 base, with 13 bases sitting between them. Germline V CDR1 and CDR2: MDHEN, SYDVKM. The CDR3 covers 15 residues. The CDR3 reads CASSLAQGSGNTIYF. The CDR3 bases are TGTGCCAGCAGCTTGGCGCAGGGATCTGGAAACACCATATATTTT.

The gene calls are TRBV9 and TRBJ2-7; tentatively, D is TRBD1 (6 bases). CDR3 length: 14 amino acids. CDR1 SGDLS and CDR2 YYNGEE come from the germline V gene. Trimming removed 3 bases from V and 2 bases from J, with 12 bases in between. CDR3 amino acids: CASSGGGSTYEQYF. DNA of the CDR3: TGTGCCAGCAGCGGAGGGGGTTCGACCTACGAGCAGTACTTC.

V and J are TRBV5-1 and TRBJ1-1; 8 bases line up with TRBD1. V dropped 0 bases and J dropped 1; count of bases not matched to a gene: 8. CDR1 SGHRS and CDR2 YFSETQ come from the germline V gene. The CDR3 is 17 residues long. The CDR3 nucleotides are TGCGCCAGCAGCTTGGTTCCCACCGGGACAGGGAACACTGAAGCTTTCTTT. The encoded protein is CASSLVPTGTGNTEAFF.

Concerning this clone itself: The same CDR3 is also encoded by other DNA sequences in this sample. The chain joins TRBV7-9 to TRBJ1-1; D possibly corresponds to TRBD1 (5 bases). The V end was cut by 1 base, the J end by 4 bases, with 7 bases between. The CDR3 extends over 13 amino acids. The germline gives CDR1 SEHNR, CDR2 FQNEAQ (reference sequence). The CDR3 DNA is TGTGCCAGCAGCTTAGGGGGGGGCACTGAAGCTTTCTTT. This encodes CASSLGGGTEAFF.

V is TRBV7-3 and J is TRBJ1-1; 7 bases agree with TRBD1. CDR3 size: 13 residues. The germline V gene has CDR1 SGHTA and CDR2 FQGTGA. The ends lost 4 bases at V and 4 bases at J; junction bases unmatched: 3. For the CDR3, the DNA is TGTGCCAGCAGCTCGGGGACAGCCACTGAAGCTTTCTTT. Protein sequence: CASSSGTATEAFF.

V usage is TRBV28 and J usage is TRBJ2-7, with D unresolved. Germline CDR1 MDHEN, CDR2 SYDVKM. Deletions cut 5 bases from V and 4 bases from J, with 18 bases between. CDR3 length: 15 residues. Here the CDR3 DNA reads TGTGCCAGCAGTCCCCAGACACCCCAAGCTTACGAGCAGTACTTC. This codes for CASSPQTPQAYEQYF. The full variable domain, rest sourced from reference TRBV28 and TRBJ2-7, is DVKVTQSSRYLVKRTGEKVFLECVQDMDHENMFWYRQDPGLGLRLIYFSYDVKMKEKGDIPEGYSVSREKKERFSLILESASTNQTSMYLCASSPQTPQAYEQYFGPGTRLTVT.

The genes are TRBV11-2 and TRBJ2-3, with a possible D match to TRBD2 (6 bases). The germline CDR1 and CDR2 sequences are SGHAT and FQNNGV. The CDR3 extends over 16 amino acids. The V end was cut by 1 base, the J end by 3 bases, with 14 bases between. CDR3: CASSLGASAGTDTQYF. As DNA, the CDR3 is TGTGCCAGCAGCTTAGGAGCGAGCGCGGGGACAGATACGCAGTATTTT.

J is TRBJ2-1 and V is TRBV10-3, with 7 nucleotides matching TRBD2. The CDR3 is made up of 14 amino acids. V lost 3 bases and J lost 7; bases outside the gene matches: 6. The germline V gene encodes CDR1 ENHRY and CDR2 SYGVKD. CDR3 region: CAISERLADNEQFF. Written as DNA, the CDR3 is TGTGCCATCAGTGAACGGCTAGCGGATAATGAGCAGTTCTTC.

CDR3 loop: CATSRGGVDQETQYF. The DNA of the CDR3 is TGTGCCACCAGCAGAGGCGGGGTTGACCAAGAGACCCAGTACTTC. The chain links TRBV15 to TRBJ2-5, with D possibly being TRBD2 (6 bases). V lost 1 base and J 0 bases, leaving 9 bases between the germline ends. The length of the CDR3 is 15 residues. The germline V gene has CDR1 LNHNV and CDR2 YYDKDF (reference sequence).

CDR3 loop: CASSSPGFGMNTEAFF. CDR3 DNA: TGTGCCAGCAGTTCACCAGGGTTTGGGATGAACACTGAAGCTTTCTTT. The chain couples TRBV28 to TRBJ1-1, with D perhaps matching TRBD1 (5 bases). V was clipped by 4 bases and J by 0 bases, with 15 bases between them. Germline V gene data show CDR1 as MDHEN and CDR2 as SYDVKM. There are 16 residues in the CDR3. Supplemented by reference TRBV28 and TRBJ1-1, the full variable domain reads DVKVTQSSRYLVKRTGEKVFLECVQDMDHENMFWYRQDPGLGLRLIYFSYDVKMKEKGDIPEGYSVSREKKERFSLILESASTNQTSMYLCASSSPGFGMNTEAFFGQGTRLTVV.

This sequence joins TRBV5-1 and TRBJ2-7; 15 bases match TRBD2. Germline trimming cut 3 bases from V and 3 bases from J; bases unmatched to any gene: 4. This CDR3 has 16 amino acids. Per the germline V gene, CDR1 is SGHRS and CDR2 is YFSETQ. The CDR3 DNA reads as TGCGCCAGCAGCTCCCCGGGACTAGCGGGGGGCTACGAGCAGTACTTC. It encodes CASSSPGLAGGYEQYF.

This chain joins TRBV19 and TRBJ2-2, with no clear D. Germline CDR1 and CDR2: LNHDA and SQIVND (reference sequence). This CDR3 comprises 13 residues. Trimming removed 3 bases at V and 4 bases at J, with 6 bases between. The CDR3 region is CASSIASTGELFF. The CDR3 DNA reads TGTGCCAGTAGTATCGCGAGCACCGGGGAGCTGTTTTTT.

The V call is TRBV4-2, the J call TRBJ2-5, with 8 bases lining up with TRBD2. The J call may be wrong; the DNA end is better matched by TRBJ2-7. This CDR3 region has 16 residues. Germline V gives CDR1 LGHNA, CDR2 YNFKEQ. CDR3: CASSQLRAGDLYEQYF. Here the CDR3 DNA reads TGTGCCAGCAGCCAACTCAGAGCGGGGGACTTATACGAGCAGTACTTC.

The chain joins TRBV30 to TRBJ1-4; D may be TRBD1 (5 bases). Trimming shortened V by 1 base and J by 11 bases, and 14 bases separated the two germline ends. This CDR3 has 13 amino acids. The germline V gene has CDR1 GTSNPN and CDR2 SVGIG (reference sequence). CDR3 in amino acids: CAWSGSGLPKLFF. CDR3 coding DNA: TGTGCCTGGAGTGGTTCGGGACTGCCGAAACTGTTTTTT. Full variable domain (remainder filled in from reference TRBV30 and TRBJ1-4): SQTIHQWPATLVQPVGSPLSLECTVEGTSNPNLYWYRQAAGRGLQLLFYSVGIGQISSEVPQNLSASRPQDRQFILSSKKLLLSDSGFYLCAWSGSGLPKLFFGSGTQLSVL.

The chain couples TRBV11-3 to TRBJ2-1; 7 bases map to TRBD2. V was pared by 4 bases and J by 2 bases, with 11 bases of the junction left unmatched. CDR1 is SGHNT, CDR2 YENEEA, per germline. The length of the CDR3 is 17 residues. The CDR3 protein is CASSSGEGLGTYNEQFF. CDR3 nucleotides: TGTGCCAGCAGCTCCGGGGAGGGGCTGGGGACCTACAATGAGCAGTTCTTC.

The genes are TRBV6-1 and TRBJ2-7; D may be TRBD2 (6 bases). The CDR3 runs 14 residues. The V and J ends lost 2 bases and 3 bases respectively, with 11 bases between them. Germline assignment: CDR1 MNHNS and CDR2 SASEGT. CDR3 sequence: CASSEWGVNYEQYF. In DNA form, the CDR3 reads TGTGCCAGCAGTGAATGGGGGGTGAACTACGAGCAGTACTTC.

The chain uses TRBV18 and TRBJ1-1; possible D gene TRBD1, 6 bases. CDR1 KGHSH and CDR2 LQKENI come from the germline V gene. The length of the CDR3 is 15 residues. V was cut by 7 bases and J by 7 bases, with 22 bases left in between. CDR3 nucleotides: TGTGCCAGCTTATTACAGGGTCCCCCGACCAGTGAAGCTTTCTTT. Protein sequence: CASLLQGPPTSEAFF.

The CDR3 coding sequence is TGTGCCAGCTCGAGGGGGGGGAGCTCCTACGAGCAGTACTTC. The encoded protein is CASSRGGSSYEQYF. This chain connects TRBV6-4 to TRBJ2-5; D perhaps matches TRBD2 (7 bases). The J call may be in error: the DNA end matches TRBJ2-7 better. In germline, CDR1 is MRHNA, CDR2 SNTAGT. The CDR3 has 14 amino acids.

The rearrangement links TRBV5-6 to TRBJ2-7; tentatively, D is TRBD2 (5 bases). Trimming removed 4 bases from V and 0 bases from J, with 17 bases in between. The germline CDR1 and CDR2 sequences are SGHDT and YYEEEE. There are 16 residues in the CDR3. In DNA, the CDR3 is TGTGCCAGCAGCCCCCGGGAAGCTTGGAGCTCCTACGAGCAGTACTTC. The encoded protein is CASSPREAWSSYEQYF. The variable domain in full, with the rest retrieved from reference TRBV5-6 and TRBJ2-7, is DAGVTQSPTHLIKTRGQQVTLRCSPKSGHDTVSWYQQALGQGPQFIFQYYEEEERQRGNFPDRFSGHQFPNYSSELNVNALLLGDSALYLCASSPREAWSSYEQYFGPGTRLTVT.

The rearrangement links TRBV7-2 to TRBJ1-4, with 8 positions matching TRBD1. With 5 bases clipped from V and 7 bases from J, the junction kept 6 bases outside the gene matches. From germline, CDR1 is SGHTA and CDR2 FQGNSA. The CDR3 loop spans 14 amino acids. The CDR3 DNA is TGTGCCAGCAGCCGTGGACAGGGCGGTGAAAAACTGTTTTTT. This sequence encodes CASSRGQGGEKLFF.

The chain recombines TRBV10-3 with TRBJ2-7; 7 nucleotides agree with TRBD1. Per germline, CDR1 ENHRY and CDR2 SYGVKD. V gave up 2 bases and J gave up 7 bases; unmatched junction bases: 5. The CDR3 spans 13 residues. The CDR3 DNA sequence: TGTGCCATCAGTGAGGACAGGGTAGGGGAGCAGTACTTC. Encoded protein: CAISEDRVGEQYF.

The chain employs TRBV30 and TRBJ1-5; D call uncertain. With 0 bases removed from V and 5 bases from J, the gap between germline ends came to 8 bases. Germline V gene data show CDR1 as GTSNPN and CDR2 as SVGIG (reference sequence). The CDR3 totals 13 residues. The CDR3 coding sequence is TGTGCCTGGAGTGTGCAGGAGGATCAGCCCCAGCATTTT. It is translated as CAWSVQEDQPQHF.

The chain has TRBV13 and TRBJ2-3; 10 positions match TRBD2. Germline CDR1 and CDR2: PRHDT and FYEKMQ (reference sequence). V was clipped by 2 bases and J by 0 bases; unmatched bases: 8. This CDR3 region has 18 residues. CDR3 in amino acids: CASSLPESGRGSTDTQYF. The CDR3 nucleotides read TGTGCCAGCAGCTTACCCGAGAGCGGGAGGGGGAGCACAGATACGCAGTATTTT.

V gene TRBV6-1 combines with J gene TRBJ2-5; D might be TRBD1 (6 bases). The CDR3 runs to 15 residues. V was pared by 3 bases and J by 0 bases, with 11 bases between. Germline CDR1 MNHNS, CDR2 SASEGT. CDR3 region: CASSEIQGHQETQYF. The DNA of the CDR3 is TGTGCCAGCAGTGAGATCCAGGGGCACCAAGAGACCCAGTACTTC.

This CDR3 is CASGPPGTSTDTQYF. Here the CDR3 DNA reads TGTGCCAGCGGGCCCCCCGGGACTAGCACAGATACGCAGTATTTT. The chain couples TRBV11-2 to TRBJ2-3; TRBD2 might be the D (6 bases). V lost 8 bases to trimming and J lost 0 bases, with 15 bases between them. Germline CDR1 reads SGHAT; CDR2 reads FQNNGV. This CDR3 is 15 amino acids long.